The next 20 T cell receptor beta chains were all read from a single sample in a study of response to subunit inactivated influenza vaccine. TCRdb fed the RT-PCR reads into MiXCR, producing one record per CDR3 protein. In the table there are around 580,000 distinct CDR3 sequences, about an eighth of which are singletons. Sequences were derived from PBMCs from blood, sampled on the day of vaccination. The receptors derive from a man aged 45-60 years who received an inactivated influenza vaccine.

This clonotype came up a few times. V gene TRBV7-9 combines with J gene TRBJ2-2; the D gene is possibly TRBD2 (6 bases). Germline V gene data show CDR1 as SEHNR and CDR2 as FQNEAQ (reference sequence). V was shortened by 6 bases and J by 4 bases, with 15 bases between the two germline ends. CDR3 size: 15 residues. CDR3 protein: CASSSREHGTGELFF. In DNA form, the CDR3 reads TGTGCCAGCAGTTCCCGGGAGCACGGCACCGGGGAGCTGTTTTTT.

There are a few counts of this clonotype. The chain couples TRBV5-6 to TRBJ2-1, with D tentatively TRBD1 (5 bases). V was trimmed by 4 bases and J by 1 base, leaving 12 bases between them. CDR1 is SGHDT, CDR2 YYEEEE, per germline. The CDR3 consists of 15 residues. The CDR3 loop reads CASSPVAGSYNEQFF. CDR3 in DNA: TGTGCCAGCAGCCCAGTGGCAGGGTCCTACAATGAGCAGTTCTTC. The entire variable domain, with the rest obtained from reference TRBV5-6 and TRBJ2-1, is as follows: DAGVTQSPTHLIKTRGQQVTLRCSPKSGHDTVSWYQQALGQGPQFIFQYYEEEERQRGNFPDRFSGHQFPNYSSELNVNALLLGDSALYLCASSPVAGSYNEQFFGPGTRLTVL.

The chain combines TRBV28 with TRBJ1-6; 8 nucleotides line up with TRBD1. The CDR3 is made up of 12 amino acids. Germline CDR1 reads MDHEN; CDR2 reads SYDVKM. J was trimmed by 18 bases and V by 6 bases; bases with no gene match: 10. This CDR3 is CASSPDRVGNHF. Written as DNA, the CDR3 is TGTGCCAGCAGCCCGGACAGGGTGGGGAACCACTTT.

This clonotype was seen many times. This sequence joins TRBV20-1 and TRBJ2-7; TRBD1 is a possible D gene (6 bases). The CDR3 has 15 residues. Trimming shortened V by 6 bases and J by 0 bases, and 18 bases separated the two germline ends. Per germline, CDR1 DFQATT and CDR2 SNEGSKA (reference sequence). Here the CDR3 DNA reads TGCAGTGCCGACGGGCACGGGACACCCTCCTACGAGCAGTACTTC. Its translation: CSADGHGTPSYEQYF.

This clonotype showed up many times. CDR3 in amino acids: CASSTEGQAGSNEQFF. The DNA of the CDR3 is TGTGCCAGCAGCACCGAGGGGCAGGCGGGTAGCAATGAGCAGTTCTTC. The V gene is TRBV9, the J gene TRBJ2-1; the D gene could be TRBD1 or TRBD2 (5 bases each). The ends were cut back, 4 bases at V and 6 bases at J, with 20 bases in the middle. From germline, CDR1 is SGDLS and CDR2 YYNGEE. The CDR3 length is 16 residues.

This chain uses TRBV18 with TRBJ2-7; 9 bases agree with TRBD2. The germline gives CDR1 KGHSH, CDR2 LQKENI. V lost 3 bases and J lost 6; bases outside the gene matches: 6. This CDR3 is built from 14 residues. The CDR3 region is CASSPPGLASEQYF. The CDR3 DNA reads TGTGCCAGCTCACCCCCGGGACTAGCATCCGAGCAGTACTTC.

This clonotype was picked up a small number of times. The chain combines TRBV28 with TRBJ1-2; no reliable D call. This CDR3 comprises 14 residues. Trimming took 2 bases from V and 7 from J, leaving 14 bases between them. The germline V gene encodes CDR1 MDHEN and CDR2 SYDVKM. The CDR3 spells CASSLGLRNGGYTF. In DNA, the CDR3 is TGTGCCAGCAGTTTAGGGCTTCGGAATGGTGGCTACACCTTC.

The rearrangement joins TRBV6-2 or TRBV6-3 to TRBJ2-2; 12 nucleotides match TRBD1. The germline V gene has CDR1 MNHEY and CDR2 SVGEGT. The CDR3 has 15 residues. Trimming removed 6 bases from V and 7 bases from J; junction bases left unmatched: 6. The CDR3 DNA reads TGTGCCAGCAGACCTGGGACAGGGGGCCACGGGGAGCTGTTTTTT. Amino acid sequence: CASRPGTGGHGELFF.

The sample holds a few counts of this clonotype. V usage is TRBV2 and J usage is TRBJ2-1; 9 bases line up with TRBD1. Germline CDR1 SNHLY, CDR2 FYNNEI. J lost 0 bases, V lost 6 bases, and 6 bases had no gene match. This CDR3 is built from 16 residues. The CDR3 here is CASSQGTGSSYNEQFF. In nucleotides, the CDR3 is TGTGCCAGCAGCCAGGGGACAGGGAGCTCCTACAATGAGCAGTTCTTC.

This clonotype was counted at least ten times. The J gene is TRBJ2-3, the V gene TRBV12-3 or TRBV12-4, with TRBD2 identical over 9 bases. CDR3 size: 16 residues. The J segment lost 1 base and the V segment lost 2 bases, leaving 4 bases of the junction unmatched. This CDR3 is CASSLQAGGRTDTQYF. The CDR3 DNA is TGTGCCAGCAGTTTACAAGCGGGGGGACGCACAGATACGCAGTATTTT.

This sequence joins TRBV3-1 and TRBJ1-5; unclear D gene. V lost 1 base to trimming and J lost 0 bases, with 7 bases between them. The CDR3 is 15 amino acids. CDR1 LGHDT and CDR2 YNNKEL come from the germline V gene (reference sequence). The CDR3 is CASSQGDYSNQPQHF. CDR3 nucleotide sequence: TGTGCCAGCAGCCAAGGAGATTATAGCAATCAGCCCCAGCATTTT.

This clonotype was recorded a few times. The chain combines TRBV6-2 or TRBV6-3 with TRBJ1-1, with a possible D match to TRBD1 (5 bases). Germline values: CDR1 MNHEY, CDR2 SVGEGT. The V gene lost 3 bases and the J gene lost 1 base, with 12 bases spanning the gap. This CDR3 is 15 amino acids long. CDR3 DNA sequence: TGTGCCAGCAGTTATCGCAGGGCACAGAACACTGAAGCTTTCTTT. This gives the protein CASSYRRAQNTEAFF.

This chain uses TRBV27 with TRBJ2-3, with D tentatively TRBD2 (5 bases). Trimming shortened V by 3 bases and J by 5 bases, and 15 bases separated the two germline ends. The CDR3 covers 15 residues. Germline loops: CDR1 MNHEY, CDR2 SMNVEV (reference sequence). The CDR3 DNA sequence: TGTGCCAGCAGTTTCATCGAGGGAGCCCTAGATACGCAGTATTTT. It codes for CASSFIEGALDTQYF.

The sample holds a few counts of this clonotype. CDR3 sequence reads: CASSFVEGAASYNEQFF. The CDR3 bases are TGTGCCAGCAGCTTTGTTGAGGGGGCCGCCTCCTACAATGAGCAGTTCTTC. The rearrangement uses TRBV11-2 and TRBJ2-1, with 7 bases identical to TRBD1. Germline-derived CDR1 and CDR2 are SGHAT and FQNNGV. Trimming took 3 bases from V and 0 from J; bases not matched to a gene: 8. CDR3 length: 17 amino acids. Based on the CDR3 plus reference TRBV11-2 and TRBJ2-1, the full variable domain is EAGVAQSPRYKIIEKRQSVAFWCNPISGHATLYWYQQILGQGPKLLIQFQNNGVVDDSQLPKDRFSAERLKGVDSTLKIQPAKLEDSAVYLCASSFVEGAASYNEQFFGPGTRLTVL.

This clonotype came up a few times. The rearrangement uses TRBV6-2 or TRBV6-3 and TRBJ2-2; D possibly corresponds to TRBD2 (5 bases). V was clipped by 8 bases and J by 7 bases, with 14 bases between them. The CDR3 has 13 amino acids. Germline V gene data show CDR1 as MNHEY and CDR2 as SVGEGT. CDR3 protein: CASQAVGSGELFF. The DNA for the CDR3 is TGTGCCAGCCAGGCTGTGGGGAGCGGGGAGCTGTTTTTT.

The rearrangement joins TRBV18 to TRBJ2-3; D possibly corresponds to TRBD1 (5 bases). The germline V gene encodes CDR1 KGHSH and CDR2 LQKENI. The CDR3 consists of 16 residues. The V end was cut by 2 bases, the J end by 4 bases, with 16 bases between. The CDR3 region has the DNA TGTGCCAGCTCACCATCCCCCGGTGGGGCCGCAGATACGCAGTATTTT. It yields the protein CASSPSPGGAADTQYF.

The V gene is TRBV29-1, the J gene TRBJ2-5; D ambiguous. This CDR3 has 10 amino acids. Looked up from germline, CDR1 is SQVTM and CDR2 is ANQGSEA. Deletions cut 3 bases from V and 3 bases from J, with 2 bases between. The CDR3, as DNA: TGCAGCGTTGATGAAGAGACCCAGTACTTC. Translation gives CSVDEETQYF.

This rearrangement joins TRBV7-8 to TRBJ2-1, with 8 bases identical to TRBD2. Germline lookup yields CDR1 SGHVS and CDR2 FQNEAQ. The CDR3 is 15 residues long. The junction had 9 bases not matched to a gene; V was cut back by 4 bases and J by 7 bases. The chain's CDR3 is CASSSFPGGPNEQFF. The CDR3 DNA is TGTGCCAGCAGCTCCTTCCCGGGAGGGCCAAATGAGCAGTTCTTC. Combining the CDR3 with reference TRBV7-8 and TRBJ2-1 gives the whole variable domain GAGVSQSPRYKVAKRGQDVALRCDPISGHVSLFWYQQALGQGPEFLTYFQNEAQLDKSGLPSDRFFAERPEGSVSTLKIQRTQQEDSAVYLCASSSFPGGPNEQFFGPGTRLTVL.

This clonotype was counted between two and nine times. CDR3 DNA sequence: TGCGCCAGCAGCCAAGACGGCAGGGGGCTCGAAGCTTTCTTT. Its protein product is CASSQDGRGLEAFF. The genes are TRBV4-3 and TRBJ1-1, with 8 bases lining up with TRBD1. The CDR3 spans 14 residues. In germline, CDR1 is LGHNA, CDR2 YSLEER. J was trimmed by 8 bases and V by 0 bases; bases with no gene match: 5.

In nucleotides, the CDR3 is TGTGCCACCAGCAGAGTTCGGGAGGGCTACAATGAGCAGTTCTTC. Protein sequence: CATSRVREGYNEQFF. V is TRBV15 and J is TRBJ2-1, with 8 positions matching TRBD2. This CDR3 is built from 15 residues. V lost 1 base, J lost 3 bases, and 2 bases stayed unmatched. Germline V gene sequence: CDR1 LNHNV, CDR2 YYDKDF (reference sequence).